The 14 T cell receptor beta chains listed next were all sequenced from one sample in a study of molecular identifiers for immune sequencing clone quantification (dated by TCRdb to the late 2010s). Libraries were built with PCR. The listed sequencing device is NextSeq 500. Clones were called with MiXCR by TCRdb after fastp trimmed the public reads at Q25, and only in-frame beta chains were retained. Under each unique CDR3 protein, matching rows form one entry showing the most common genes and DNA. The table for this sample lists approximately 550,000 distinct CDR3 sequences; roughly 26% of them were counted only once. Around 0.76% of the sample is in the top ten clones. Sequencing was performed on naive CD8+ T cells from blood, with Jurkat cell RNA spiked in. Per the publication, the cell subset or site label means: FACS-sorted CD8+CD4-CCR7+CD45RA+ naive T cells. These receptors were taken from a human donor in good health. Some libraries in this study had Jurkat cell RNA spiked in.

In nucleotides, the CDR3 is TGTGCCAGCAGTGAAGGGACAGGTCATCAAGAGACCCAGTACTTC. It yields the protein CASSEGTGHQETQYF. The J gene is TRBJ2-5, the V gene TRBV2; 7 nucleotides line up with TRBD1. CDR1 SNHLY and CDR2 FYNNEI come from the germline V gene. The CDR3 is 15 residues long. V lost 1 base and J lost 2; bases outside the gene matches: 4.

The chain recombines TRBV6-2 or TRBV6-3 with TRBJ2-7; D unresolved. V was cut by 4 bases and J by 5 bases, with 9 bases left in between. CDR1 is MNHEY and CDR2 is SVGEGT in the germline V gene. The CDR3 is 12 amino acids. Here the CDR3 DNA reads TGTGCCAGCAGTTTTGGGCCTGACGAGCAGTACTTC. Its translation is CASSFGPDEQYF.

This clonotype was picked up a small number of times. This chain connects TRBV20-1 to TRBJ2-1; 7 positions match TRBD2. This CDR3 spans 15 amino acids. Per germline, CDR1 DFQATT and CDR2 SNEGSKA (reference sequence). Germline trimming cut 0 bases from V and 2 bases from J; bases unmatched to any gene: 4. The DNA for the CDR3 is TGCAGTGCTAGAGACCTCCGGGGGGCCTACAATGAGCAGTTCTTC. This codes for CSARDLRGAYNEQFF.

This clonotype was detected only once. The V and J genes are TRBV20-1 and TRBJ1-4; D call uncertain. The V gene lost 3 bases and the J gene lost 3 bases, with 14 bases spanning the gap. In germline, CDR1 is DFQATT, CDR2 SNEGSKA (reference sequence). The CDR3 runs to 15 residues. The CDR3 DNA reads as TGCAGTGCTAGTCTGTGGGATCCCCCTAATGAAAAACTGTTTTTT. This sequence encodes CSASLWDPPNEKLFF.

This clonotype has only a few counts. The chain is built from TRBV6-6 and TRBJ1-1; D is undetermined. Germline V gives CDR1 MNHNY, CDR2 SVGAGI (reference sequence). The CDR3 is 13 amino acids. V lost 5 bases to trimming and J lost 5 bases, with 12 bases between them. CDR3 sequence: CASSGPIGTEAFF. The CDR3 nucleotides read TGTGCCAGCAGTGGGCCTATTGGGACTGAAGCTTTCTTT.

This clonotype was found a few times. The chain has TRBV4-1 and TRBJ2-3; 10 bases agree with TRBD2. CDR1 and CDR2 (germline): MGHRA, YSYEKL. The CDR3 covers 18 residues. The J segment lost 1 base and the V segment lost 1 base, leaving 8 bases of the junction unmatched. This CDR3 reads CASSQVVGLAGGTDTQYF. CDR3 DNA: TGCGCCAGCAGCCAAGTAGTCGGTCTAGCGGGGGGCACAGATACGCAGTATTTT.

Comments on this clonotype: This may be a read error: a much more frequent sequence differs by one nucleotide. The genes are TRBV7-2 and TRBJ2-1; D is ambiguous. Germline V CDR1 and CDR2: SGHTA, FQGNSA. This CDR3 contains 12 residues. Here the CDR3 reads CARSPIYNEQFF. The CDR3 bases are TGTGCCCGCAGCCCTATATACAATGAGCAGTTCTTC.

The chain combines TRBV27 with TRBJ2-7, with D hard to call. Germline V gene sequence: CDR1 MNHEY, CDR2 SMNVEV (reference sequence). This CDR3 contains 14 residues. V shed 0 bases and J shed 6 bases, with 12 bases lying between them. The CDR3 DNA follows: TGTGCCAGCAGTTTATCGAAGGGTATCTCCGAGCAGTACTTC. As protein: CASSLSKGISEQYF.

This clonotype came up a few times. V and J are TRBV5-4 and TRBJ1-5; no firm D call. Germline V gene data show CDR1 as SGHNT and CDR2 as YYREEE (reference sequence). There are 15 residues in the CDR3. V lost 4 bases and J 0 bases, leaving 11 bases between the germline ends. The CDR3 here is CASSPGLDSNQPQHF. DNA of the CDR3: TGTGCCAGCAGCCCAGGATTGGATAGCAATCAGCCCCAGCATTTT.

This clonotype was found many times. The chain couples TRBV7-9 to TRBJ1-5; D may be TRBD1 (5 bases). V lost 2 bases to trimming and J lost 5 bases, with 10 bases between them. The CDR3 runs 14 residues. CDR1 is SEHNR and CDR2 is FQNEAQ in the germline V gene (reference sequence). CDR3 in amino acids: CASSLMGGDQPQHF. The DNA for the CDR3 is TGTGCCAGCAGCTTAATGGGGGGTGATCAGCCCCAGCATTTT.

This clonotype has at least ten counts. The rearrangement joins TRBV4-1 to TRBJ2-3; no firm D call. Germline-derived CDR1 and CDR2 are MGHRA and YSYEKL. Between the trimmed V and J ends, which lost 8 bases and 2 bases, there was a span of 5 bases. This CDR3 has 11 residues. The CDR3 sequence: CASRATDTQYF. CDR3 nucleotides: TGCGCCAGCCGAGCCACAGATACGCAGTATTTT.

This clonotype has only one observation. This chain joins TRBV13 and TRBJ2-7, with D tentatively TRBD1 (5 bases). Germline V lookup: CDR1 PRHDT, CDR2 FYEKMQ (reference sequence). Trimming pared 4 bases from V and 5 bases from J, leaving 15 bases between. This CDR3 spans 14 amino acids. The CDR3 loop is CASSSRAELHEQYF. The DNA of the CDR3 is TGTGCCAGCAGCTCCAGGGCAGAGCTGCACGAGCAGTACTTC.

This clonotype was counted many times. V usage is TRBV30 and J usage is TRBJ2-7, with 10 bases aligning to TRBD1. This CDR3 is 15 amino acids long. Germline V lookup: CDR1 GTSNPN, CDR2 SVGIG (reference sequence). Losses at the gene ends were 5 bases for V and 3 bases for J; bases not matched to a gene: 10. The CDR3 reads CAWAPGQGSIYEQYF. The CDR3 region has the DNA TGTGCCTGGGCTCCGGGACAGGGGTCGATCTACGAGCAGTACTTC.

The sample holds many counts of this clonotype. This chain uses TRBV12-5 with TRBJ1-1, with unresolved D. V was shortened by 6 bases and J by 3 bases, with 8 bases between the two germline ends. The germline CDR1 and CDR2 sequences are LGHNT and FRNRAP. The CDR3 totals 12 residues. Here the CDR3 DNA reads TGTGCTAGTGGATTGTTAGACACTGAAGCTTTCTTT. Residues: CASGLLDTEAFF.